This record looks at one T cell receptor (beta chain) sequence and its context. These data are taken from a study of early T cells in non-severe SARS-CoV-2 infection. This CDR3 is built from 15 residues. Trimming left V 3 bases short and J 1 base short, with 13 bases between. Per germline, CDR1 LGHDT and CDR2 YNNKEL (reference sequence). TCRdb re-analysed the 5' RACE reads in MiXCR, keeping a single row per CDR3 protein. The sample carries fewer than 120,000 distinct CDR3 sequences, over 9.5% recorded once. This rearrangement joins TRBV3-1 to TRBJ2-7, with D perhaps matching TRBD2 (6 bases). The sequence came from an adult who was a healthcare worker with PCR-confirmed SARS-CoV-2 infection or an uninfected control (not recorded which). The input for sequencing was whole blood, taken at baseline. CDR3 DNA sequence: TGTGCCAGCAGCCACACAGGAGGGGCGTCCTACGAGCAGTACTTC. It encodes CASSHTGGASYEQYF.